This T cell receptor beta chain is drawn from a study of neoadjuvant anti-PD-1 for oral cavity cancer. Across the study: Patients without progression received a fourth nivolumab dose around day 43, then surgical resection on days 50-56.

PBMC libraries mostly used around 0.5 ug of input genomic DNA, with six replicates per sample. Generated by immunoSEQ multiplex PCR, the TCRdb table keeps only in-frame clones and is missing some. This sample yields around 13,000 clones, of which about 75% are seen a single time; around 2% belongs to the top ten. The time point is: after neoadjuvant nivolumab, at surgical resection. CDR1 and CDR2 from the germline V gene are SNHLY and FYNNEI. This CDR3 contains 20 residues. After removal of 5 bases from V and 1 base from J, the junction contained 14 bases not matched to a gene. The clonotype originates from a person between 40 and 85 years old with oral cavity squamous cell carcinoma. Sequencing was performed on PBMCs, taken after nivolumab (anti-PD-1) treatment. The J gene is TRBJ2-5, the V gene TRBV2, with 15 bases matching TRBD2. CDR3 bases: TGTGCCAGCAGTCAACCGGGACTAGCGGGGGGCGAATACCTCCAAGAGACCCAGTACTTC. Protein product: CASSQPGLAGGEYLQETQYF. Variable domain in full (rest from reference TRBV2 and TRBJ2-5): EPEVTQTPSHQVTQMGQEVILRCVPISNHLYFYWYRQILGQKVEFLVSFYNNEISEKSEIFDDQFSVERPDGSNFTLKIRSTKLEDSAMYFCASSQPGLAGGEYLQETQYFGPGTRLLVL.